A single T cell receptor (beta chain) is shown here with its context. There are 17 residues in the CDR3. Trimming shortened V by 4 bases and J by 0 bases, and 16 bases separated the two germline ends. Germline V lookup: CDR1 SGDLS, CDR2 YYNGEE. The data originate from a study of CD8 T cells in Susac syndrome. The multiple sclerosis control cohort comprised treatment-naive individuals presenting with stable or active relapsing-remitting disease. RNA in amounts of 0.5 to 1 ug was reverse transcribed with random hexamers. TCRdb reanalysed the immunoSEQ multiplex PCR reads using MiXCR and keeps one entry per CDR3 protein. In the table there are some 300,000 distinct CDR3 sequences, roughly 90% of which are singletons.

The sequencing input was CD8+ T cells from PBMCs. The V call is TRBV9, the J call TRBJ2-2; D unclear. The sequence was collected from a human donor with multiple sclerosis. CDR3 nucleotide sequence: TGTGCCAGCAGCCCCCTTCCCCAAATCGCGAACACCGGGGAGCTGTTTTTT. Protein product: CASSPLPQIANTGELFF.